The present TCR beta chain was sequenced within a study of metastatic and nonmetastatic thyroid tumors. Overall study context: Repertoires from blood and tumor or nodule tissue of malignant and benign thyroid patients were compared.

Study results and caveats: In blood and tumor, TCR beta diversity was reportedly significantly higher in malignant thyroid tumors than in benign nodules.

Germline V lookup: CDR1 SGDLS, CDR2 YYNGEE. V was clipped by 4 bases and J by 7 bases; unmatched bases: 6. The CDR3 spans 15 residues. Thyroid surgery was preceded by no treatment in any patient. The table lists this clone with many counts. Its target is unknown. Original methodology: A classifier for distant metastasis in papillary thyroid cancer was constructed using CDR3 differences observed across clinicopathological groups. TCRdb reassembled clones from the PCR reads with MiXCR. The V and J calls reflect TCRdb's pipeline rather than the authors' work. This sample has about 14,000 clones, with approximately 29% found just once.

The sequenced material came from tumor tissue. This TCR came from a female donor with papillary thyroid cancer or a benign thyroid nodule (not recorded which). Some clones in this sample may be carry-over from other donors' samples. The chain joins TRBV9 to TRBJ2-1, with 12 bases lining up with TRBD2. The CDR3 is CASSPGTSGLNEQFF. The DNA of the CDR3 is TGTGCCAGCAGCCCCGGGACTAGCGGGTTAAATGAGCAGTTCTTC.